This TCR beta chain is from a study of blood T cell repertoires in COVID-19. In the study overall: Both acute and convalescent COVID-19 samples were obtained from the United States, Italy and Spain. Nucleic acid was either cDNA or gDNA, and it came from T cells, B-cell-depleted T cells, or PBMCs.

Original methodology: Amplification from reference gene primers served as the basis for estimated nucleated cell counts. TCRdb's copy holds only in-frame clones and misses some; the assay was immunoSEQ multiplex PCR. That table supplies the V and J calls and clone size; D and trimming were determined from the DNA. In the table there are more than 140,000 clones, about four fifths of which are singletons. The table lists this clone with a few counts. The TCR was taken from a human donor in a cohort sampled during active COVID-19. The source material was peripheral blood.

This CDR3 is CASSIREGASNQPQHF. For the CDR3, the DNA is TGTGCCAGTAGTATACGGGAGGGGGCCAGCAATCAGCCCCAGCATTTT. The chain joins TRBV19 to TRBJ1-5; 7 bases map to TRBD1. The CDR3 contains 16 residues. The V and J ends lost 2 bases and 1 base, in that order; junction bases with no gene match: 5. Germline CDR1 reads LNHDA; CDR2 reads SQIVND (reference sequence).